This TCR beta chain was identified in a study of T-cell memory formation after mild COVID-19 (dated by TCRdb to the early 2020s). With regard to the full study: Most TCR sequence clusters were specific to one of the two donors. Longitudinal TCRalpha and TCRbeta repertoire sequencing tracked T-cell clones expanding and contracting after mild COVID-19 in a couple of donors. Two young, previously healthy adult volunteers made up the cohort, one male and one female.

The sample was run on an Illumina NovaSeq 6000. Using 5'RACE with constant-segment primers, TCRalpha and TCRbeta cDNA libraries were constructed, with sample barcodes and unique molecular identifiers added in the process. Trizol reagent was used to extract RNA from every sample. Libraries were amplified in two PCR steps, with a second sample barcode and Illumina TruSeq adapters added in the second step. Sequencing of the libraries was done on an Illumina NovaSeq, producing 2 x 150 bp paired-end reads. The paper's processing steps were these. Demultiplexing of reads and collapsing into UMI-guided consensus sequences were performed with migec v1.2.7. Using mixcr v2.1.11, the UMI consensuses were aligned to TRA and TRB V and J templates and assembled into clonotypes. A clonotype was counted as expanded or contracted only when both edgeR and NoisET called the clonotype significant, with the noise models trained on biological replicates. For edgeR calls, the thresholds were a false discovery rate-adjusted p below 0.01 and a log2 fold-change of 1. As an exploratory analysis of dynamics, max-normalized trajectories of the 1000 most abundant clonotypes were examined by PCA with hierarchical clustering. Separately sequenced CD4+ and CD8+ repertoires were used to assign the CD4 or CD8 phenotype of responding clones. TCRdb cleaned the public reads at Q25 with fastp, built clones with MiXCR and kept in-frame beta chains. Merged by CDR3 protein, the rows form single entries marked with the most common genes and DNA. These V and J calls are TCRdb output, not the study's own analysis. Present in this sample are about 360,000 distinct CDR3 sequences, over 13% of which were seen just once. Around 22% of the sample goes to the ten largest clones.

This clonotype was found a few times. The specificity of this receptor is unknown. No base quality values were provided; no much bigger clone lies one nucleotide off. Overall study results and their limits: Balanced CD4/CD8 phenotypes were observed for clones contracting from day 15 to 85, whereas a bias towards CD4+ was observed for a second wave of clones expanding from day 15 to 37. SARS-CoV-2 specificity was not confirmed for the second-wave clones peaking on day 37. Contracting CD4+ clones were located mainly in the CM and EM memory subsets, whereas CD8+ clones were found to be enriched in EMRA. Some responding clones were detected in pre-infection memory, suggesting pre-existing cross-reactive memory T cells joined the SARS-CoV-2 response. Only a couple of mild cases were covered in the study, and larger cohorts including severe cases with pre-infection samples were considered necessary.

Ficoll-Paque density gradient centrifugation was the method used to isolate PBMCs. Reading from cysteine to phenylalanine, the CDR3 counts 14 amino acids. Left in the record is the CDR3 DNA by itself, 42 bases read in frame from the first base. As encoded in the germline V gene, CDR1 is MNHEY while CDR2 is SVGEGT. Relative to germline, V is 7 bases shorter and J is 5 bases shorter, with 15 bases between their ends. The source material was PBMCs or a T cell subset sorted from them (not recorded which). The chain is assembled from TRBV6-2 or TRBV6-3 and TRBJ2-1, with the D gene too uncertain to name. The receptor's source is a man aged 18 to 29 who had mild COVID-19 (a few samples of this study predate the infection). The sample titles of this study are shuffled in the database, so cell type and time point are left out; the donor was told from shared clones. The CDR3 region: CASTDSSFNNEQFF. The DNA is as follows: TGTGCCAGCACCGACTCGTCATTCAACAATGAGCAGTTCTTC.